The rows below give T cell receptor beta chains drawn from one sample of a study of chemoradiotherapy in HPV16-positive cancers. Using immunoSEQ multiplex PCR, the repertoire was profiled, and TCRdb retains in-frame clones only, with some absent. This table holds under 15,000 clones, 72% found once. This sample was taken from a patient who underwent chemoradiotherapy. The receptor source for this set is a human donor with HPV-associated anogenital cancer. CDR3s include the opening cysteine and the closing phenylalanine or tryptophan. The D gene is left open where the match is weak. Clone size is given for some rows only: seen once, a few or many times, or a class if the clone is expanded.

j_call | clone_size | v_call | d_call | cdr3_aa | cdr3_nt
TRBJ2-1 | . | TRBV2 | . | CASTQGLGEQFF | TGTGCCAGCACCCAGGGGTTGGGTGAGCAGTTCTTC
TRBJ1-3 | . | TRBV6-6 | . | CASRLDSSGNTIYF | TGTGCCAGCAGGTTGGACAGCTCTGGAAACACCATATATTTT
TRBJ2-3 | once | TRBV5-1 | . | CASRMSSTDTQYF | TGCGCCAGCAGAATGTCTAGCACAGATACGCAGTATTTT
TRBJ2-1 | . | TRBV5-1 | . | CASSLEGGSYNEQFF | TGCGCCAGCAGCTTGGAGGGGGGCTCCTACAATGAGCAGTTCTTC
TRBJ1-1 | . | TRBV7-2 | . | CASSLAPNTEAFF | TGTGCCAGCAGCTTAGCTCCAAACACTGAAGCTTTCTTT
TRBJ1-4 | . | TRBV4-1 | . | CASSQDRSGQRGGEKLFF | TGCGCCAGCAGCCAAGATCGGAGTGGGCAAAGGGGGGGTGAAAAACTGTTTTTT
TRBJ1-2 | . | TRBV28 | . | CASSSQGGYTF | TGTGCCAGCAGTTCACAGGGTGGCTACACCTTC
TRBJ2-7 | . | TRBV27 | TRBD2 | CASSTKTSGRGYEQYF | TGTGCCAGCAGTACAAAGACTAGCGGGAGGGGATACGAGCAGTACTTC
TRBJ2-5 | . | TRBV28 | . | CASSLSYPETQYF | TGTGCCAGCAGTTTATCTTACCCAGAGACCCAGTACTTC
TRBJ2-2 | . | TRBV4-3 | . | CASSQAGANTGELFF | TGCGCCAGCAGCCAAGCGGGAGCGAACACCGGGGAGCTGTTTTTT
TRBJ1-3 | . | TRBV19 | . | CASSPRRVSGNTIYF | TGTGCCAGTAGTCCCCGTAGGGTCTCTGGAAACACCATATATTTT
TRBJ2-3 | . | TRBV7-2 | . | CASSRYTDTQYF | TGTGCCAGCAGCCGGTACACAGATACGCAGTATTTT
TRBJ2-7 | few | TRBV28 | . | CASNVGYEQYF | TGTGCCAGCAACGTTGGGTACGAGCAGTACTTC
TRBJ1-5 | . | TRBV7-9 | . | CASSLRENQPQHF | TGTGCCAGCAGCCTGAGGGAGAATCAGCCCCAGCATTTT